This T cell receptor beta chain originates from a study of T cell responses to AZD1222 COVID-19 vaccine. The data were produced by immunoSEQ multiplex PCR, yet TCRdb's version contains in-frame clones alone and is incomplete. Found here are approximately 140,000 clones, roughly nine tenths of them singletons; the top ten hold 3% to 3.5%. The clonotype comes from an adult in good health. This specimen was peripheral blood, taken on day 0 of AZD1222 vaccination.

The CDR3 region has the DNA TGTGCCAGCAGTTGGATGGTCAGGGGATCCTACAATGAGCAGTTCTTC. Translating gives CASSWMVRGSYNEQFF. The gene calls are TRBV6-6 and TRBJ2-1; possibly TRBD1 for D (6 bases). The CDR3 covers 16 residues. In germline, CDR1 is MNHNY, CDR2 SVGAGI (reference sequence). V was shortened by 4 bases and J by 1 base, with 14 bases between the two germline ends.